A selection of T cell receptor beta chains follows, all from one sample in a study of post-analysis software for immune sequencing data. A single record per CDR3 protein comes from TCRdb applying MiXCR to the PCR reads. The sample lists roughly 200,000 distinct CDR3 sequences, 29% occurring once. Sequencing was performed on blood. The source of these receptors is a girl aged 2 to 17 with multiple sclerosis. The CDR3 runs from the conserved cysteine through the conserved F or W. The order of the fields is clone size, J gene, V gene, D gene, CDR3 DNA, CDR3 protein. The D gene is left open where the match is weak. Expanded clones get a size class; other rows say once, few or many, or leave the size out.

abundance: many
j_gene: TRBJ2-3
v_gene: TRBV5-1
d_gene: NA
CDR3nt: TGCGCCAGCAGGACAGACAGCACAGATACGCAGTATTTT
CDR3aa: CASRTDSTDTQYF

abundance: NA
j_gene: TRBJ2-2
v_gene: TRBV3-1
d_gene: TRBD2
CDR3nt: TGTGCCAGCAGCCCCCGTGGAATAATTAGGCTAGCGGGGGGTACCGGGGAGCTGTTTTTT
CDR3aa: CASSPRGIIRLAGGTGELFF

abundance: NA
j_gene: TRBJ1-6
v_gene: TRBV20-1
d_gene: NA
CDR3nt: TGCAGTGCTCTACAATTGGGCAGAGAAAATTCACCCCTCCACTTT
CDR3aa: CSALQLGRENSPLHF

abundance: many
j_gene: TRBJ2-5
v_gene: TRBV18
d_gene: NA
CDR3nt: TGTGCCAGCTCACCGAGGGTGATCGCAACGCCACGGGAGACCCAGTACTTC
CDR3aa: CASSPRVIATPRETQYF

abundance: few
j_gene: TRBJ2-7
v_gene: TRBV10-3
d_gene: NA
CDR3nt: TGTGCCATCAGTGACGGAGCCTACGAGCAGTACTTC
CDR3aa: CAISDGAYEQYF

abundance: few
j_gene: TRBJ2-7
v_gene: TRBV5-1
d_gene: NA
CDR3nt: TGCGCCAGCAGCTTGCGGGCAGCGGGTAGCGAGCAGTACTTC
CDR3aa: CASSLRAAGSEQYF

abundance: few
j_gene: TRBJ2-5
v_gene: TRBV5-1
d_gene: NA
CDR3nt: TGCGCCAGCAGCTTGGTGGGGGAGGAGACCCAGTACTTC
CDR3aa: CASSLVGEETQYF

abundance: few
j_gene: TRBJ2-5
v_gene: TRBV3-1
d_gene: NA
CDR3nt: TGTGCCAGCAGCCAACGGGGGAACATGTACCAAGAGACCCAGTACTTC
CDR3aa: CASSQRGNMYQETQYF

abundance: many
j_gene: TRBJ2-7
v_gene: TRBV10-3
d_gene: TRBD1
CDR3nt: TGTGCCATCAGCCCAACACAGGGGGCGCGTAACGAGCAGTACTTC
CDR3aa: CAISPTQGARNEQYF

abundance: NA
j_gene: TRBJ1-1
v_gene: TRBV29-1
d_gene: NA
CDR3nt: TGCAGCGTTGAAGATTTTAGGCAGGGAAGGACTGAAGCTTTCTTT
CDR3aa: CSVEDFRQGRTEAFF

abundance: once
j_gene: TRBJ2-1
v_gene: TRBV12-3/TRBV12-4
d_gene: NA
CDR3nt: TGTGCCAGCAGTTTGGAGGGGGTTTTATACAGTGAGCAGTTCTTC
CDR3aa: CASSLEGVLYSEQFF

abundance: many
j_gene: TRBJ2-3
v_gene: TRBV5-1
d_gene: TRBD2
CDR3nt: TGCGCCAGCAGCTTGGCCGCAGCGGGAGGGAGCCCAGATACGCAGTATTTT
CDR3aa: CASSLAAAGGSPDTQYF

abundance: few
j_gene: TRBJ2-5
v_gene: TRBV3-1
d_gene: NA
CDR3nt: TGTGCCAGCAGCCAAGATACCCCACTCTCGGTTTCAGAAAGGGGGACCCAGTACTTC
CDR3aa: CASSQDTPLSVSERGTQYF

abundance: few
j_gene: TRBJ1-2
v_gene: TRBV7-8
d_gene: NA
CDR3nt: TGTGCCAGCAGCCCCCGGGGAGGGGTGGCCTATGGCTACACCTTC
CDR3aa: CASSPRGGVAYGYTF

abundance: few
j_gene: TRBJ2-3
v_gene: TRBV2
d_gene: TRBD2
CDR3nt: TGTGCCAGCAGTTGGCGGGGGGCGCGCACAGATACGCAGTATTTT
CDR3aa: CASSWRGARTDTQYF

abundance: NA
j_gene: TRBJ2-3
v_gene: TRBV15
d_gene: NA
CDR3nt: TGTGCCACCAGCAGAGAACTGACTAGCACAGATACGCAGTATTTT
CDR3aa: CATSRELTSTDTQYF

abundance: NA
j_gene: TRBJ1-1
v_gene: TRBV5-1
d_gene: NA
CDR3nt: TGCGCCAGCAGCTTGGACGGGAGCACTGAAGCTTTCTTT
CDR3aa: CASSLDGSTEAFF

abundance: NA
j_gene: TRBJ2-2
v_gene: TRBV4-1
d_gene: TRBD1
CDR3nt: TGCGCCAGCAGCCAGTACAGGGGGACCGGGGAGCTGTTTTTT
CDR3aa: CASSQYRGTGELFF

abundance: many
j_gene: TRBJ2-7
v_gene: TRBV28
d_gene: TRBD1
CDR3nt: TGTGCCAGCAGTTTACCACAGGGGGCTGAGGAGCAGTACTTC
CDR3aa: CASSLPQGAEEQYF

abundance: NA
j_gene: TRBJ2-5
v_gene: TRBV11-2
d_gene: NA
CDR3nt: TGTGCCAGCAGCCCCTTTACAGGAACTGAGACCCAGTACTTC
CDR3aa: CASSPFTGTETQYF

abundance: once
j_gene: TRBJ1-2
v_gene: TRBV12-3/TRBV12-4
d_gene: TRBD1
CDR3nt: TGTGCCAGCAGTTTAATAAGCGGGACAGGGGTCAGTGGCTACACCTTC
CDR3aa: CASSLISGTGVSGYTF

abundance: many
j_gene: TRBJ1-2
v_gene: TRBV6-5
d_gene: NA
CDR3nt: TGTGCCAGCAGTTACGGCAGGGAGTATGGCTACACCTTC
CDR3aa: CASSYGREYGYTF

abundance: NA
j_gene: TRBJ2-7
v_gene: TRBV19
d_gene: TRBD2
CDR3nt: TGTGCCAGTGCTAGCGGTCCGGGATACGAGCAGTACTTC
CDR3aa: CASASGPGYEQYF

abundance: many
j_gene: TRBJ2-1
v_gene: TRBV24-1
d_gene: NA
CDR3nt: TGTGCCACCAGTGATTCCTGGACAGTGGGGCAGTTCTTC
CDR3aa: CATSDSWTVGQFF

abundance: NA
j_gene: TRBJ2-2
v_gene: TRBV28
d_gene: NA
CDR3nt: TGTGCCAGCAGTTTGGGGGGAATGAGGTCCGGGGAGCTGTTTTTT
CDR3aa: CASSLGGMRSGELFF

abundance: many
j_gene: TRBJ2-5
v_gene: TRBV11-2
d_gene: NA
CDR3nt: TGTGCCAGCAGCCCGCCAGGGAGACTAGAGACCCAGTACTTC
CDR3aa: CASSPPGRLETQYF

abundance: many
j_gene: TRBJ1-5
v_gene: TRBV20-1
d_gene: NA
CDR3nt: TGCAGTGCTACCGCCACACGGAATCAGCCCCAGCATTTT
CDR3aa: CSATATRNQPQHF

abundance: NA
j_gene: TRBJ1-2
v_gene: TRBV3-1
d_gene: NA
CDR3nt: TGTGCCAGCAGCCAAGTAACAGGGTACTATGGCTACACCTTC
CDR3aa: CASSQVTGYYGYTF

abundance: NA
j_gene: TRBJ1-1
v_gene: TRBV5-1
d_gene: NA
CDR3nt: TGCGCCAGCAGCTTGGTGTCCGAGGACACTGAAGCTTTCTTT
CDR3aa: CASSLVSEDTEAFF

abundance: many
j_gene: TRBJ2-1
v_gene: TRBV15
d_gene: TRBD2
CDR3nt: TGTGCCACCAGCAGAGATCGACTAGCGGGAGCAAGGAATGAGCAGTTCTTC
CDR3aa: CATSRDRLAGARNEQFF

abundance: many
j_gene: TRBJ2-3
v_gene: TRBV6-5
d_gene: NA
CDR3nt: TGTGCCAGCAGTTACTCAAACCGGGGACCCTACACAGATACGCAGTATTTT
CDR3aa: CASSYSNRGPYTDTQYF

abundance: NA
j_gene: TRBJ2-7
v_gene: TRBV5-1
d_gene: TRBD2
CDR3nt: TGCGCCAGCAGCTTGGTCCCTAGCGGGAGTTACGAGCAGTACTTC
CDR3aa: CASSLVPSGSYEQYF

abundance: NA
j_gene: TRBJ1-4
v_gene: TRBV12-3/TRBV12-4
d_gene: TRBD1
CDR3nt: TGTGCCAGCAGCAACAGGGGGGAAAAACTGTTTTTT
CDR3aa: CASSNRGEKLFF

abundance: many
j_gene: TRBJ1-4
v_gene: TRBV12-3/TRBV12-4
d_gene: NA
CDR3nt: TGTGCCAGCAGTTTGGAGGTGGGCGAAAAACTGTTTTTT
CDR3aa: CASSLEVGEKLFF

abundance: NA
j_gene: TRBJ1-1
v_gene: TRBV11-1
d_gene: NA
CDR3nt: TGTGCCAGCAGCTTAGCGGTCGGCAGTGTGGTTGCTTTCTTT
CDR3aa: CASSLAVGSVVAFF

abundance: few
j_gene: TRBJ1-2
v_gene: TRBV5-1
d_gene: TRBD1
CDR3nt: TGCGCCAGCAGCTTGTGGACAGGGGGAGGCTACACCTTC
CDR3aa: CASSLWTGGGYTF

abundance: NA
j_gene: TRBJ2-7
v_gene: TRBV5-4
d_gene: NA
CDR3nt: TGTGCCAGCAGCTTGGTATCGGGGGCACCCTACGAGCAGTACTTC
CDR3aa: CASSLVSGAPYEQYF

abundance: few
j_gene: TRBJ2-4
v_gene: TRBV7-3
d_gene: NA
CDR3nt: TGTGCCAGCAGCCCCAGCTACGGCAGGCAAAACATTCAGTACTTC
CDR3aa: CASSPSYGRQNIQYF

abundance: many
j_gene: TRBJ2-7
v_gene: TRBV5-1
d_gene: TRBD1
CDR3nt: TGCGCCAGCAGCCCTGGCGGGACAGGTACCTACGAGCAGTACTTC
CDR3aa: CASSPGGTGTYEQYF

abundance: many
j_gene: TRBJ1-6
v_gene: TRBV7-8
d_gene: NA
CDR3nt: TGTGCCAGCAGTCTCAGGGTAATCGGGAAATCACCCCTCCACTTT
CDR3aa: CASSLRVIGKSPLHF